A single TCR beta chain is shown here with its context. Its matching antigen is unknown. This specimen comes from a study of T cell responses to AZD1222 COVID-19 vaccine. Study information: Second doses at about 4 or about 12 weeks were pooled. Whole-study results and caveats: Researchers report vaccine-associated CD4 TCRs spanning spike, with dominance at 160-218 and 743-854. When two AZD1222 doses had been given, Spike-specific TCR breadth and depth rose.

Profiling relied on immunoSEQ multiplex PCR, and the TCRdb table lists in-frame clones only, not all of them. The sample holds 130,000 or so clones, 80% to 90% seen once. The CDR3 consists of 14 residues. V was clipped by 2 bases and J by 1 base, with 6 bases between them. CDR1 is SNHLY, CDR2 FYNNEI, per germline. This sequence was found in an adult in good health. The sample consisted of peripheral blood, taken on day 0 of AZD1222 vaccination. The J gene is TRBJ1-3, the V gene TRBV2; no definite D call. The CDR3 loop is CASSEPRSGNTIYF. In nucleotides, the CDR3 is TGTGCCAGCAGTGAACCACGGTCTGGAAACACCATATATTTT.